A selection of T cell receptor beta chains follows, all from one sample in a study of cytomegalovirus exposure and HLA in healthy donors. The method was immunoSEQ multiplex PCR; TCRdb's version includes in-frame clones alone and lacks a portion of them. Of roughly 100,000 clones detected, about 95% appear once; the ten largest clones hold 0.89%. Sequenced: PBMCs. The receptors stem from a woman under 30 in good health and CMV-seronegative. CDR3s include the opening cysteine and the closing phenylalanine or tryptophan. Each record gives: J gene, CDR3 length, V gene, D gene, clone size, CDR3 protein, CDR3 DNA. D genes are given only for firm matches. Clone size is stated in some rows and not others, as once, few, many or a class when expanded.

j_gene: TRBJ2-3; len: 15; v_gene: TRBV5-1; d_gene: TRBD1; abundance: few; CDR3aa: CASSPGQGSTDTQYF; CDR3nt: TGCGCCAGCAGCCCCGGACAGGGGAGCACAGATACGCAGTATTTT
j_gene: TRBJ2-1; len: 15; v_gene: TRBV18; d_gene: -; abundance: -; CDR3aa: CASSPLLSADNEQFF; CDR3nt: TGTGCCAGCTCACCACTCCTCTCAGCGGACAATGAGCAGTTCTTC
j_gene: TRBJ2-7; len: 11; v_gene: TRBV4-2; d_gene: -; abundance: -; CDR3aa: CASSPSYEQYF; CDR3nt: TGTGCCAGCAGCCCGTCCTACGAGCAGTACTTC
j_gene: TRBJ2-1; len: 16; v_gene: TRBV30; d_gene: TRBD2; abundance: -; CDR3aa: CAWSVYRTSGYNEQFF; CDR3nt: TGTGCCTGGAGTGTATATAGGACTAGCGGCTACAATGAGCAGTTCTTC
j_gene: TRBJ1-3; len: 14; v_gene: TRBV5-6; d_gene: -; abundance: -; CDR3aa: CASTGRGAGNTIYF; CDR3nt: TGTGCCAGCACCGGACGGGGGGCTGGAAACACCATATATTTT
j_gene: TRBJ2-2; len: 16; v_gene: TRBV7-2; d_gene: TRBD2; abundance: -; CDR3aa: CASSLVPAGGPGELFF; CDR3nt: TGTGCCAGCAGCTTAGTCCCAGCGGGGGGCCCCGGGGAGCTGTTTTTT
j_gene: TRBJ2-7; len: 15; v_gene: TRBV11-2; d_gene: TRBD2; abundance: -; CDR3aa: CASSLSGRALNEQYF; CDR3nt: TGTGCCAGCAGCCTTAGCGGGAGGGCTTTAAACGAGCAGTACTTC
j_gene: TRBJ2-7; len: 15; v_gene: TRBV6-1; d_gene: TRBD2; abundance: -; CDR3aa: CATEPGLAGHYEQYF; CDR3nt: TGTGCCACAGAACCGGGACTAGCGGGTCACTACGAGCAGTACTTC
j_gene: TRBJ1-1; len: 14; v_gene: TRBV6-6; d_gene: -; abundance: -; CDR3aa: CASSHLGEGTEAFF; CDR3nt: TGTGCCAGCAGTCACCTGGGCGAAGGCACTGAAGCTTTCTTT
j_gene: TRBJ1-5; len: 13; v_gene: TRBV2; d_gene: -; abundance: -; CDR3aa: CASGGTAGQPQHF; CDR3nt: TGTGCCAGCGGAGGGACGGCCGGGCAGCCCCAGCATTTT
j_gene: TRBJ2-5; len: 14; v_gene: TRBV2; d_gene: -; abundance: -; CDR3aa: CASRPVWTDETQYF; CDR3nt: TGTGCCAGCAGACCGGTATGGACTGATGAGACCCAGTACTTC
j_gene: TRBJ2-5; len: 14; v_gene: TRBV4-3; d_gene: -; abundance: -; CDR3aa: CASSQDAGLETQYF; CDR3nt: TGCGCCAGCAGCCAAGATGCAGGCTTGGAGACCCAGTACTTC
j_gene: TRBJ2-7; len: 15; v_gene: TRBV6-1; d_gene: TRBD2; abundance: -; CDR3aa: CASSERTSGDYEQYF; CDR3nt: TGTGCCAGCAGTGAAAGGACTAGCGGGGACTACGAGCAGTACTTC
j_gene: TRBJ2-1; len: 15; v_gene: TRBV2; d_gene: -; abundance: -; CDR3aa: CASSEYVQGQVEQFF; CDR3nt: TGTGCCAGCAGTGAATACGTACAGGGACAAGTCGAGCAGTTCTTC
j_gene: TRBJ2-1; len: 15; v_gene: TRBV6-1; d_gene: TRBD2; abundance: -; CDR3aa: CASCTGTSPYNEQFF; CDR3nt: TGTGCCAGCTGCACCGGGACTAGCCCCTACAATGAGCAGTTCTTC
j_gene: TRBJ1-3; len: 17; v_gene: TRBV9; d_gene: TRBD1; abundance: -; CDR3aa: CASSVWDRTNSGNTIYF; CDR3nt: TGTGCCAGCAGCGTATGGGACAGAACAAACTCTGGAAACACCATATATTTT
j_gene: TRBJ2-3; len: 16; v_gene: TRBV5-6; d_gene: TRBD2; abundance: -; CDR3aa: CASSSRLAGLLDTQYF; CDR3nt: TGTGCCAGCAGCTCACGACTAGCGGGACTATTGGATACGCAGTATTTT
j_gene: TRBJ1-1; len: 17; v_gene: TRBV9; d_gene: -; abundance: -; CDR3aa: CASSVDSGIGLGTEAFF; CDR3nt: TGTGCCAGCAGCGTAGATTCAGGGATCGGGTTGGGCACTGAAGCTTTCTTT
j_gene: TRBJ2-5; len: 14; v_gene: TRBV2; d_gene: TRBD1; abundance: -; CDR3aa: CASSPDRVRETQYF; CDR3nt: TGTGCCAGCAGCCCCGACAGGGTGAGAGAGACCCAGTACTTC
j_gene: TRBJ1-1; len: 14; v_gene: TRBV9; d_gene: TRBD1; abundance: once; CDR3aa: CASSTQGARTEAFF; CDR3nt: TGTGCCAGCAGCACCCAGGGGGCGCGAACTGAAGCTTTCTTT
j_gene: TRBJ2-7; len: 14; v_gene: TRBV18; d_gene: TRBD1; abundance: -; CDR3aa: CASSPRDSSYEQYF; CDR3nt: TGTGCCAGCTCACCAAGGGACAGCTCCTACGAGCAGTACTTC
j_gene: TRBJ2-7; len: 16; v_gene: TRBV5-1; d_gene: -; abundance: -; CDR3aa: CASSRPGVESSYEQYF; CDR3nt: TGCGCCAGCAGCCGTCCAGGGGTGGAAAGCTCCTACGAGCAGTACTTC
j_gene: TRBJ2-1; len: 17; v_gene: TRBV7-8; d_gene: TRBD2; abundance: -; CDR3aa: CASTYRSGRELYNEQFF; CDR3nt: TGTGCCAGCACTTATCGTAGCGGGAGGGAACTCTACAATGAGCAGTTCTTC
j_gene: TRBJ2-1; len: 16; v_gene: TRBV13; d_gene: -; abundance: once; CDR3aa: CASSLGPSGLYNEQFF; CDR3nt: TGTGCCAGCAGCTTAGGCCCCAGCGGACTTTACAATGAGCAGTTCTTC
j_gene: TRBJ1-1; len: 15; v_gene: TRBV7-9; d_gene: -; abundance: -; CDR3aa: CASSPRQSMNTEAFF; CDR3nt: TGTGCCAGCAGCCCGCGACAGAGTATGAACACTGAAGCTTTCTTT
j_gene: TRBJ2-3; len: 15; v_gene: TRBV11-3; d_gene: TRBD2; abundance: -; CDR3aa: CASNPGGGSTDTQYF; CDR3nt: TGTGCCAGCAACCCCGGGGGGGGGAGCACAGATACGCAGTATTTT
j_gene: TRBJ2-5; len: 17; v_gene: TRBV4-3; d_gene: TRBD2; abundance: -; CDR3aa: CASSRIFGGGPQETQYF; CDR3nt: TGCGCCAGCAGTCGAATCTTTGGCGGGGGACCCCAAGAGACCCAGTACTTC